These 8 T cell receptor beta chains were all obtained from the same sample, sequenced in a study of T cell responses to AZD1222 COVID-19 vaccine. Assay used: immunoSEQ multiplex PCR; TCRdb lists only in-frame clones, some missing. The profile shows tens of thousands of clones, 85% to 90% of them singletons. Material: peripheral blood, obtained on day 0 of AZD1222 vaccination. These receptor sequences come from an adult in good health.

The V gene is TRBV30, the J gene TRBJ1-2; D unclear. The V end lost 2 bases, the J end lost 2 bases, and 9 bases lay between the germline ends. The CDR3 sequence is 13 residues long. Germline V lookup: CDR1 GTSNPN, CDR2 SVGIG (reference sequence). The CDR3 sequence is CAWSSAINYGYTF. The CDR3 DNA is TGTGCCTGGAGTAGTGCCATAAACTATGGCTACACCTTC. The full variable domain, its missing parts supplied by reference TRBV30 and TRBJ1-2, is SQTIHQWPATLVQPVGSPLSLECTVEGTSNPNLYWYRQAAGRGLQLLFYSVGIGQISSEVPQNLSASRPQDRQFILSSKKLLLSDSGFYLCAWSSAINYGYTFGSGTRLTVV.

The chain uses TRBV19 and TRBJ2-2; D tentatively reads TRBD1 or TRBD2 (5 bases each). Trimming left V 5 bases short and J 5 bases short, with 9 bases between. CDR3 length: 13 residues. Germline CDR1 LNHDA, CDR2 SQIVND (reference sequence). The CDR3 protein is CASSRGTTGELFF. In nucleotides, the CDR3 is TGTGCCAGTAGTCGAGGGACGACCGGGGAGCTGTTTTTT.

This clone appeared a few times. The chain links TRBV6-1 to TRBJ1-1; maybe TRBD1 (5 bases). Per germline, CDR1 MNHNS and CDR2 SASEGT. This CDR3 contains 17 residues. V gave up 1 base and J gave up 1 base, with 16 bases separating them. CDR3 protein: CASSEVSGGVANTEAFF. DNA for the CDR3: TGTGCCAGCAGTGAAGTCTCGGGGGGGGTGGCGAACACTGAAGCTTTCTTT.

CDR3 protein: CASSPTGGTNEKLFF. DNA of the CDR3: TGTGCCAGCAGCCCAACGGGGGGAACTAATGAAAAACTGTTTTTT. The J gene is TRBJ1-4, the V gene TRBV3-1 (or the pseudogene TRBV3-2); TRBD1 might be the D (5 bases). CDR1 is LGHDT and CDR2 is YNNKEL in the germline V gene (reference sequence). The CDR3 is 15 residues long. Trimming took off 4 bases at V and 1 base at J, with 10 bases between the two ends.

Notes on this clone: Other DNA sequences within the sample encode an identical CDR3. The rearrangement uses TRBV11-3 and TRBJ1-1; D unclear. The CDR3 has 13 residues. Per germline, CDR1 SGHNT and CDR2 YENEEA. V was pared by 1 base and J by 1 base, with 4 bases between. In DNA form, the CDR3 reads TGTGCCAGCAGCTTAGGACGGAACACTGAAGCTTTCTTT. The encoded protein is CASSLGRNTEAFF.

The chain is built from TRBV10-1 and TRBJ2-1, with 9 positions matching TRBD2. J lost 3 bases, V lost 1 base, and 7 bases had no gene match. The CDR3 extends over 17 amino acids. Looked up from germline, CDR1 is WNHNN and CDR2 is SYGVQD (reference sequence). CDR3 in amino acids: CASSELAGALDYNEQFF. For the CDR3, the DNA is TGCGCCAGCAGTGAGTTAGCGGGGGCCTTAGACTACAATGAGCAGTTCTTC.

This clone was counted once. The rearrangement uses TRBV6-5 and TRBJ2-7; D perhaps matches TRBD2 (5 bases). The CDR3 loop spans 12 amino acids. Germline V gives CDR1 MNHEY, CDR2 SVGAGI. V lost 4 bases and J 7 bases, leaving 11 bases between the germline ends. Here the CDR3 reads CASSFGVGEQYF. The CDR3, as DNA: TGTGCCAGCAGTTTCGGGGTAGGGGAGCAGTACTTC.

The chain recombines TRBV6-5 with TRBJ1-6, with D tentatively TRBD1 (5 bases). Germline CDR1 MNHEY, CDR2 SVGAGI. This CDR3 is 12 amino acids long. Trimming removed 6 bases from V and 10 bases from J, with 10 bases in between. This CDR3 is CASRGVGSPLHF. The CDR3 nucleotides read TGTGCCAGCAGGGGGGTGGGGTCACCCCTCCACTTT.